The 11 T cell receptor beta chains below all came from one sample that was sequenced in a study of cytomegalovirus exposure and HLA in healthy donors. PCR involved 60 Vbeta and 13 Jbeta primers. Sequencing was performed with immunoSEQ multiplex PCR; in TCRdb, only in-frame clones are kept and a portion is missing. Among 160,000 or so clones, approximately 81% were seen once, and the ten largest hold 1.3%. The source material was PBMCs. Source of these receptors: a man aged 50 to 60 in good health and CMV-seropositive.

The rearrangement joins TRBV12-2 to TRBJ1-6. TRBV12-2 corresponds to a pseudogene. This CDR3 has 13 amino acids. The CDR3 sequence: CASPEGESDPLHF. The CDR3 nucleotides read TGTGCAAGTCCCGAGGGCGAGTCAGATCCCCTCCACTTT.

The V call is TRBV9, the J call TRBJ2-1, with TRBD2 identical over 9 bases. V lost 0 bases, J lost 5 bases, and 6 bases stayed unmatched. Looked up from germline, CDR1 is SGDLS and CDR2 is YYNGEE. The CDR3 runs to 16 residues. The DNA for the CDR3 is TGTGCCAGCAGCGTAGGTATAGCGGGAGTAAACAATGAGCAGTTCTTC. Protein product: CASSVGIAGVNNEQFF.

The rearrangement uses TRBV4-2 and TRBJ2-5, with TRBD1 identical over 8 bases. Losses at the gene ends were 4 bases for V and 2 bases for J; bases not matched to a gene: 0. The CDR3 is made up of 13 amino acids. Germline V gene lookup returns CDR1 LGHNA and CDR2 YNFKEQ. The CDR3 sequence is CASSRQGQETQYF. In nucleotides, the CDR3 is TGTGCCAGCAGCCGACAGGGGCAAGAGACCCAGTACTTC.

CDR3 residues: CSVVKGRPTEAFF. CDR3 DNA sequence: TGCAGCGTTGTAAAGGGGCGTCCCACTGAAGCTTTCTTT. The chain joins TRBV29-1 to TRBJ1-1; maybe TRBD1 (5 bases). With 4 bases removed from V and 4 bases from J, the gap between germline ends came to 13 bases. There are 13 residues in the CDR3. Germline V gene sequence: CDR1 SQVTM, CDR2 ANQGSEA.

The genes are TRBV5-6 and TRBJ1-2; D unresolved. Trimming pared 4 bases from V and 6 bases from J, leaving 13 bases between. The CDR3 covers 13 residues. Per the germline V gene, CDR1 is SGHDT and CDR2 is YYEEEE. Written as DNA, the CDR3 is TGTGCCAGCAGCCCGACACTCACTCATGGCTACACCTTC. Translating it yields CASSPTLTHGYTF.

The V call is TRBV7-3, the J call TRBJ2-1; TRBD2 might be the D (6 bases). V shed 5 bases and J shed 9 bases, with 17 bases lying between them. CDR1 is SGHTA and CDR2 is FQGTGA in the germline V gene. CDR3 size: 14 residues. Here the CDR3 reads CASSSSPGRGEQFF. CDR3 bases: TGTGCCAGCAGCAGCAGCCCTGGGCGGGGTGAGCAGTTCTTC.

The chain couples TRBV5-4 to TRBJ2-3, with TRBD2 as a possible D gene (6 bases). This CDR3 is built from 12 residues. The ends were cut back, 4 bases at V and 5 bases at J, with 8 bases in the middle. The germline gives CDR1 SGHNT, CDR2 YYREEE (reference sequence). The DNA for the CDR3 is TGTGCCAGCAGCCGGGACTTAGATACGCAGTATTTT. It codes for CASSRDLDTQYF.

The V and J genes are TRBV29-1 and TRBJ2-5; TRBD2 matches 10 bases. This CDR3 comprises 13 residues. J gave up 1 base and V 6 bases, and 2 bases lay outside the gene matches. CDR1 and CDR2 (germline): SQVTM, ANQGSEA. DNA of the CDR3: TGCAGCGTGGCTAGCGGGGGCCAAGAGACCCAGTACTTC. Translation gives CSVASGGQETQYF.

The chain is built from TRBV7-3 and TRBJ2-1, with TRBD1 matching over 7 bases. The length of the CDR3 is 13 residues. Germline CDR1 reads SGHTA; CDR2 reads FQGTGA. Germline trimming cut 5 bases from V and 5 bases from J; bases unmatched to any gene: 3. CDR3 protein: CASSQGTDNEQFF. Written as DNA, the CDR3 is TGTGCCAGCAGCCAAGGGACAGACAATGAGCAGTTCTTC.

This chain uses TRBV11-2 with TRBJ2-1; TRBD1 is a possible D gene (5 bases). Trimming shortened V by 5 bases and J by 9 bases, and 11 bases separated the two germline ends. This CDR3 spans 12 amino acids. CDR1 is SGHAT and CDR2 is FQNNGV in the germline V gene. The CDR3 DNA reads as TGTGCCAGCAGCCCCGATAGGGGTGAGCAGTTCTTC. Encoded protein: CASSPDRGEQFF.

The CDR3 reads CASSSSGGSYNEQFF. The CDR3, as DNA: TGCGCCAGCAGCTCCAGCGGGGGCTCCTACAATGAGCAGTTCTTC. This chain joins TRBV5-1 and TRBJ2-1, with 8 bases matching TRBD2. V was pared by 3 bases and J by 0 bases, with 2 bases of the junction left unmatched. The CDR3 runs to 15 residues. Germline CDR1 reads SGHRS; CDR2 reads YFSETQ.